This TCR beta chain was identified during a study of T-cell reconstitution after alpha-beta-depleted transplantation in children. The length of the CDR3 is 14 residues. Looked up from germline, CDR1 is MNHEY and CDR2 is SVGAGI. V was clipped by 2 bases and J by 6 bases; unmatched bases: 3. Construction of the TCRbeta library involved unique molecular identifiers. TCRdb used MiXCR to reprocess the PCR reads, holding one entry per CDR3 protein. The sample includes some 200,000 distinct CDR3 sequences, more than 12% of them seen just once. The rearrangement joins TRBV6-5 to TRBJ1-5, with 8 bases aligning to TRBD1. The source was PBMCs from the stem cell graft donor, collected from the stem cell graft. The TCR sequence derives from a human donor who donated a stem cell graft to a child with acute lymphoblastic leukemia. The CDR3 DNA reads TGTGCCAGCAGTTACAGGACAGGGATTCAGCCCCAGCATTTT. It translates to CASSYRTGIQPQHF.